This TCR beta chain appears in the sequencing data of a study of T cell clones after liver transplantation. Study-level information: Apart from a few HCV-positive recipients, transplants were for non-autoimmune, non-viral reasons. Samples came pre-transplant, pre-randomization before withdrawal, and post-randomization after withdrawal ended. Study outcomes and limitations: Circulating graft-donor-reactive CD4 TCRbeta sequences fell significantly post-transplant in most of the 8 subjects.

Sorting of unstimulated PBMCs yielded separate CD3+CD4+ and CD3+CD8+ fractions. Sequenced by immunoSEQ multiplex PCR; TCRdb stores in-frame clones only, minus some. The data contain about 85,000 clones, roughly 85% of them singletons. The CDR3 runs to 15 residues. Germline V lookup: CDR1 SEHNR, CDR2 FQNEAQ (reference sequence). Deletions cut 0 bases from V and 7 bases from J, with 15 bases between. About this clone itself: Antigen specificity is unknown.

Here the sequenced sample was CD4+ T cells from blood, taken 45 to 46 months after liver transplant. The clonotype comes from a human patient who received a liver transplant. A subset of T cells may come from the graft donor. The V and J genes are TRBV7-9 and TRBJ1-2; D is ambiguous. The CDR3 DNA follows: TGTGCCAGCAGCTTAGCGAGTAAAGGGTTCGGTGGCTACACCTTC. It is translated as CASSLASKGFGGYTF.